Listed here are 2 T cell receptor beta chains from one sample, sequenced in a study of molecular identifiers for immune sequencing clone quantification. MiXCR was run by TCRdb on the PCR reads, yielding one entry per CDR3 protein. The repertoire holds roughly 65,000 distinct CDR3 sequences, with roughly 17% as singletons. Sequencing input: naive CD8+ T cells from blood, with Jurkat cell RNA spiked in. Subset indicated: FACS-sorted CD8+CD4-CCR7+CD45RA+ naive T cells. The origin of the receptors is a human donor in good health. Some libraries in this study had Jurkat cell RNA spiked in.

The V and J genes are TRBV27 and TRBJ2-1; D ambiguous. V gave up 5 bases and J gave up 8 bases, with 16 bases separating them. There are 14 residues in the CDR3. CDR1 MNHEY and CDR2 SMNVEV come from the germline V gene (reference sequence). DNA of the CDR3: TGTGCCAGCAGTCTTTTGGTCAGTTCTTATGAGCAGTTCTTC. As protein: CASSLLVSSYEQFF.

Notes on this clonotype: This may be a read error, as it is one base from a much larger clone. The chain is built from TRBV6-1 and TRBJ1-1; a possible D gene is TRBD1 (5 bases). CDR1 is MNHNS and CDR2 is SASEGT in the germline V gene. Trimming took off 2 bases at V and 11 bases at J, with 15 bases between the two ends. This CDR3 contains 13 residues. CDR3: CASSEHRDYGAFF. Written as DNA, the CDR3 is TGTGCCAGCAGTGAACATCGGGACTATGGGGCTTTCTTT.